The entry that follows covers one T cell receptor (beta chain) sequence. Its target is not known. Described treatment: oral pan-JAK inhibitor, 5-10 mg twice daily. Investigators isolated RNA and reverse transcribed it into cDNA to act as the sequencing template. Using immunoSEQ multiplex PCR, the repertoire was profiled, and TCRdb retains in-frame clones only, with some absent. There are around 120,000 clones in the sample; about half occur only once, and roughly 0.5% lies in the top ten. These data come from a study of CD8+ T cells in alopecia areata. As for the study in general: Patients in the treated group were given tofacitinib by mouth, 5 to 10 mg twice a day. Patients remained on tofacitinib for 6 to 18 months and then went 6 months without it. General study points: Among the top 100, expanded CD8+ clones were significantly decreased by tofacitinib, as was scalp clonality.

V dropped 0 bases and J dropped 6; count of bases not matched to a gene: 10. The CDR3 is made up of 16 amino acids. Germline V gives CDR1 LGHNA, CDR2 YNFKEQ. This TCR was recovered from a human donor with alopecia areata. This chain joins TRBV4-2 and TRBJ2-7; 8 nucleotides align to TRBD2. Material: CD4+ T cells sorted from blood, obtained at week 4, from a patient treated with tofacitinib. The CDR3 loop reads CASSQDSGTRTSEQYF. For the CDR3, the DNA is TGTGCCAGCAGCCAAGATTCCGGGACTAGGACCTCCGAGCAGTACTTC.